The rows below give T cell receptor beta chains drawn from one sample of a study of blood T cells in healthy people across ages. From the 5' RACE reads, TCRdb called clonotypes with MiXCR, one entry per CDR3 protein. The sample has fewer than 600,000 distinct CDR3 sequences, about a quarter seen once. The same sample was also used in a study of T cells of mothers and their children.

Sequenced input: blood. These TCRs come from a boy aged 2 to 9 in good health. The CDR3 runs from the conserved cysteine through the conserved F or W. D genes are given only for firm matches. Some rows have no size entry. The others give once, few or many, or a class for an expanded clone.

TGCACCAGCAGCCAAGATATCGGACTAGCGGGAGTTGATAGCACAGATACGCAGTATTTT | CTSSQDIGLAGVDSTDTQYF | TRBJ2-3 | TRBV4-3 | - | TRBD2
TGTGCCAGCACTACTAAACGGGGCGAGCAGTACTTC | CASTTKRGEQYF | TRBJ2-7 | TRBV6-6 | - | -
TGTGCCAGCAGCGTAGAACTAGCTCTCACAGATACGCAGTATTTT | CASSVELALTDTQYF | TRBJ2-3 | TRBV9 | few | -
TGCAGTGCTGGGGCTAGCGGGGGGTACCAAGAGACCCAGTACTTC | CSAGASGGYQETQYF | TRBJ2-5 | TRBV20-1 | - | TRBD2
TGTGCCAGCAGTCCCGACCGGGCTAGCGGAGAGCAGTTCTTC | CASSPDRASGEQFF | TRBJ2-1 | TRBV6-5 | - | TRBD2
TGTGCCAGCAGTAGACAGGCGAACTATGGCTACACCTTC | CASSRQANYGYTF | TRBJ1-2 | TRBV6-2/TRBV6-3 | - | -
TGTGCCAGCGCAGCCCGAGGGTGGGGAGAGACCCAGTACTTC | CASAARGWGETQYF | TRBJ2-5 | TRBV7-2 | - | -
TGTGCCACCAGCAGAGGTCTGAGGGAGAACACCGGGGAGCTGTTTTTT | CATSRGLRENTGELFF | TRBJ2-2 | TRBV15 | - | -
TGCGCCAGCAGCTTGGACCTCCCCGGGACTGCCTACAATGAGCAGTTCTTC | CASSLDLPGTAYNEQFF | TRBJ2-1 | TRBV5-1 | - | -
TGCGCCAGCAGGATAATAGGCGGGACTAGCACAGATACGCAGTATTTT | CASRIIGGTSTDTQYF | TRBJ2-3 | TRBV5-1 | few | -
TGCAGCGTTGAGCTAGCCGGGCGTAGCTCCTACAATGAGCAGTTCTTC | CSVELAGRSSYNEQFF | TRBJ2-1 | TRBV29-1 | - | -
TGTGCCTGGAGTGTGGGTCTGGGGGGGAACATTCAGTACTTC | CAWSVGLGGNIQYF | TRBJ2-4 | TRBV30 | once | TRBD2
TGTGCCAGCAGTTACGACGGGACAGGCCCCGAGCAGTACTTC | CASSYDGTGPEQYF | TRBJ2-7 | TRBV6-6 | - | TRBD1
TGTGCCAGCAGCCAAGGACTAGCGGGGACGGAGACCCAGTACTTC | CASSQGLAGTETQYF | TRBJ2-5 | TRBV14 | many | TRBD2
TGTGCCAGCAGAGAACAGGGGAGGGACACTGAAGCTTTCTTT | CASREQGRDTEAFF | TRBJ1-1 | TRBV2 | - | TRBD1
TGTGCCAGCAGCTTAGTATTTAGGGTCGAGCAGTACTTC | CASSLVFRVEQYF | TRBJ2-7 | TRBV11-2 | - | -
TGTGCTAGTGGTTTGTCCGCCGTGGAGACCCAGTACTTC | CASGLSAVETQYF | TRBJ2-5 | TRBV12-5 | few | -
TGTGCCAGCAGCGTAGAGGTGGGGGAGACCCAGTACTTC | CASSVEVGETQYF | TRBJ2-5 | TRBV9 | - | -
TGTGCCAGCAGTTTATGGGCGGACAGGGGGGTGAATCAGCCCCAGCATTTT | CASSLWADRGVNQPQHF | TRBJ1-5 | TRBV27 | many | TRBD1
TGTGCCAGCAGCGTAGGGGGACTAGCGGCCCAAGAGACCCAGTACTTC | CASSVGGLAAQETQYF | TRBJ2-5 | TRBV9 | few | TRBD2
TGTGCCAGCAGCATCGACAGGGGTGGGGAGACCCAGTACTTC | CASSIDRGGETQYF | TRBJ2-5 | TRBV7-2 | few | TRBD1
TGTGCCAGCAGTCGGAACCACGAGCAGTACTTC | CASSRNHEQYF | TRBJ2-7 | TRBV28 | - | -
TGTGCCAGCAGTTTCCCCGGGACAGGGGACACAGATACGCAGTATTTT | CASSFPGTGDTDTQYF | TRBJ2-3 | TRBV28 | once | TRBD1
TGCGCCAGCAGCCAGGCCGGGACAGGGATCTACGAGCAGTACTTC | CASSQAGTGIYEQYF | TRBJ2-7 | TRBV4-1 | few | TRBD1
TGTGCCAGCACCCAAGCACAGGGATATGAGACCCAGTTCTTC | CASTQAQGYETQFF | TRBJ2-1 | TRBV7-9 | - | -
TGTGCCAGCAGCTTATCCCCCTATCAGGAACTGTTTTTT | CASSLSPYQELFF | TRBJ1-4 | TRBV7-9 | - | -
TGTGCCAGCAGCCCTCGGGCTCTAGCGGGGGGCTCTGGGGCCAACGTCCTGACTTTC | CASSPRALAGGSGANVLTF | TRBJ2-6 | TRBV7-2 | - | TRBD2
TGTGCCAGCAGGCAGTCCTACGAGCAGTACTTC | CASRQSYEQYF | TRBJ2-7 | TRBV12-3/TRBV12-4 | - | -
TGTGCCAGCAGCCAAAGTTATCGGCGGGGGGGTTACTACGAGCAGTACTTC | CASSQSYRRGGYYEQYF | TRBJ2-7 | TRBV3-1 | - | TRBD2
TGTGCCAGCAGTTACGCCCGGGGCGAAGGCTACACCTTC | CASSYARGEGYTF | TRBJ1-2 | TRBV6-6 | few | -
TGTGCCAGCAGCAAAGTTAGTGGACAGAGGAACTATGGCTACACCTTC | CASSKVSGQRNYGYTF | TRBJ1-2 | TRBV21-1 | - | -
TGTGCCAGCAGCCAAGATCGGACTAGCGGGATCCTTACCTACGAGCAGTACTTC | CASSQDRTSGILTYEQYF | TRBJ2-7 | TRBV4-2 | - | TRBD2
TGTGCCAGCAGTTCCGACGGCACCAGCACAGATACGCAGTATTTT | CASSSDGTSTDTQYF | TRBJ2-3 | TRBV6-4 | few | -
TGTGCCAGTGGGACTAGTACCTACAATGAGCAGTTCTTC | CASGTSTYNEQFF | TRBJ2-1 | TRBV19 | - | TRBD2
TGCGCCAGCAGCTTGGTAGGGGTTGGGGGCGAGCAGTACTTC | CASSLVGVGGEQYF | TRBJ2-7 | TRBV5-1 | - | -
TGCAGTGCCTTCGACAGGGGCGAGAACACCGGGGAGCTGTTTTTT | CSAFDRGENTGELFF | TRBJ2-2 | TRBV20-1 | few | TRBD1
TGTGCCAGCAGTCCCCCCGGGAGGGGGCGAGGCGAGCAGTACTTC | CASSPPGRGRGEQYF | TRBJ2-7 | TRBV12-3/TRBV12-4 | few | -
TGCAGTGCTTGCCCTGGGACAGGTCGTGAAAAACTGTTTTTT | CSACPGTGREKLFF | TRBJ1-4 | TRBV20-1 | - | TRBD1
TGTGCCAGCAGTTTTGCAAACGAGCAGTACTTC | CASSFANEQYF | TRBJ2-7 | TRBV27 | - | -
TGTGCCAGCAGCTTAGCGCCGGAGGGATACATTCAGTACTTC | CASSLAPEGYIQYF | TRBJ2-4 | TRBV7-6 | - | -
TGTGCCATCAGTTCCCGGGGTGACAATCAGCCCCAGCATTTT | CAISSRGDNQPQHF | TRBJ1-5 | TRBV10-3 | - | -
TGTGCCAGCAGTCCATCACTGTTCAGCCTAGGACGAGAGACCCAGTACTTC | CASSPSLFSLGRETQYF | TRBJ2-5 | TRBV27 | - | -
TGTGCCAGCAGTCCGGACGGGGGCGGAGAGACCCAGTACTTC | CASSPDGGGETQYF | TRBJ2-5 | TRBV12-3/TRBV12-4 | few | -
TGCAGTGCTCAGGACGCCTCCTACGAGCAGTACTTC | CSAQDASYEQYF | TRBJ2-7 | TRBV20-1 | few | -
TGTGCCAGCAGCCAAGGGGCCTGGGAGCAGTACTTC | CASSQGAWEQYF | TRBJ2-7 | TRBV3-1 | few | -
TGTGCCAGCAGTAATGGGGTCAATCAGCCCCAGCATTTT | CASSNGVNQPQHF | TRBJ1-5 | TRBV13 | - | -
TGTGCCACCAATGGCGGGAGTGGCTACACCTTC | CATNGGSGYTF | TRBJ1-2 | TRBV15 | - | -